Below, 22 T cell receptor beta chains from the same sample are listed, as sequenced in a study of regulatory T cells in long-lasting Graves disease. Arm-PCR with iRepertoire HTBI primers amplified the CDR3 regions for these TCR beta libraries. TCRdb redid the calling of the multiplex PCR reads with MiXCR, one entry per CDR3 protein. The sample consists of around 500,000 distinct CDR3 sequences, 20% to 25% of them appearing once. Described time point: persistent/refractory GD, antithyroid drugs over 5 years with positive TRAb. Making the TCR library involved RNA that had been extracted from PBMCs. Sequenced material: peripheral blood mononuclear cells (PBMCs), taken when the disease was refractory, from a patient treated with antithyroid drugs. These receptor sequences come from a female donor with Graves disease.

Concerning this clonotype itself: A much larger clonotype is one base distant, so this may be a read error. As DNA, the CDR3 is TGTGCCAGCAGTTACAGGGTGGATGCCTACGAGCAGTACTTC. Amino acid sequence: CASSYRVDAYEQYF. V and J are TRBV27 and TRBJ2-7, with D maybe TRBD1 (6 bases). Per the germline V gene, CDR1 is MNHEY and CDR2 is SMNVEV (reference sequence). V dropped 4 bases and J dropped 2 bases, with 12 bases sitting between them. The CDR3 spans 14 residues.

This clonotype has ten or more counts. V is TRBV12-3 or TRBV12-4 and J is TRBJ2-7; no definite D call. This CDR3 has 14 residues. V lost 3 bases and J lost 6, with 15 bases in between. The CDR3 protein is CASSFMTPQREQYF. The CDR3 DNA follows: TGTGCCAGCAGTTTCATGACTCCCCAACGCGAGCAGTACTTC.

The rearrangement uses TRBV29-1 and TRBJ2-7, with 10 bases fitting TRBD1. Germline CDR1 SQVTM, CDR2 ANQGSEA. Unmatched junction bases numbered 6, after V lost 3 bases and J lost 1 base. The CDR3 contains 15 residues. The CDR3 nucleotides are TGCAGCGTTGATGATCGGGACAGGGGATCCTACGAGCAGTACTTC. Translating it yields CSVDDRDRGSYEQYF.

This clonotype occurred many times. The rearrangement uses TRBV7-2 and TRBJ1-1; TRBD1 agrees at 8 bases. Germline CDR1 and CDR2: SGHTA and FQGNSA. The CDR3 is 14 residues long. The V and J ends lost 2 bases and 8 bases, in that order; junction bases with no gene match: 7. The CDR3 is CASSLRSRTGEAFF. In DNA form, the CDR3 reads TGTGCCAGCAGCTTACGGTCGAGGACAGGGGAAGCTTTCTTT.

The chain carries TRBV20-1 and TRBJ2-3; D may be TRBD1 (5 bases). Germline values: CDR1 DFQATT, CDR2 SNEGSKA (reference sequence). CDR3 size: 16 residues. V was cut by 3 bases and J by 3 bases, with 19 bases left in between. The CDR3 bases are TGCAGTGCTAGCCCCAATTATAGGTCAGGGACAGATACGCAGTATTTT. It yields the protein CSASPNYRSGTDTQYF.

In this sample, this clonotype turned up a few times. Here the CDR3 DNA reads TGTGCCTGGGGAGGTCCTAGCGCCTCCTACGAGCAGTACTTC. Translated, it gives CAWGGPSASYEQYF. J is TRBJ2-7 and V is TRBV30; TRBD2 might be the D (6 bases). Between the trimmed V and J ends, which lost 5 bases and 0 bases, there was a span of 14 bases. Germline CDR1 reads GTSNPN; CDR2 reads SVGIG (reference sequence). The CDR3 runs 14 residues. The full variable domain, its missing parts supplied by reference TRBV30 and TRBJ2-7, is SQTIHQWPATLVQPVGSPLSLECTVEGTSNPNLYWYRQAAGRGLQLLFYSVGIGQISSEVPQNLSASRPQDRQFILSSKKLLLSDSGFYLCAWGGPSASYEQYFGPGTRLTVT.

This clonotype was observed at least ten times. The genes are TRBV28 and TRBJ1-1; no clear D. This CDR3 spans 13 amino acids. Trimming cost V 6 bases and J 1 base, with 9 bases left between them. CDR1 and CDR2 (germline): MDHEN, SYDVKM. Here the CDR3 reads CASRRLQNTEAFF. The CDR3 DNA reads as TGTGCCAGCAGACGGCTTCAGAACACTGAAGCTTTCTTT.

The rearrangement uses TRBV9 and TRBJ1-1; TRBD1 might be the D (5 bases). From germline, CDR1 is SGDLS and CDR2 YYNGEE. CDR3 size: 16 residues. V was cut by 0 bases and J by 4 bases, with 16 bases left in between. This CDR3 is CASSVGVGVGGTEAFF. CDR3 DNA sequence: TGTGCCAGCAGCGTAGGGGTGGGGGTGGGAGGCACTGAAGCTTTCTTT.

The table lists this clonotype with many counts. The chain employs TRBV6-1 and TRBJ2-5; D may be TRBD1 (6 bases). Trimming left V 7 bases short and J 5 bases short, with 17 bases between. The CDR3 has 14 residues. In germline, CDR1 is MNHNS, CDR2 SASEGT. In DNA form, the CDR3 reads TGTGCCAGCACCATGGACAGCTGGGCGGAGACCCAGTACTTC. This translates into CASTMDSWAETQYF.

A note on this clonotype: This likely reflects a read error, since a far larger clone is one base away. The rearrangement links TRBV27 to TRBJ1-5, with TRBD1 as a possible D gene (5 bases). In germline, CDR1 is MNHEY, CDR2 SMNVEV (reference sequence). Trimming cost V 4 bases and J 9 bases, with 16 bases left between them. This CDR3 has 14 residues. CDR3 coding DNA: TGTGCCAGCAGTTCTATGGGGACGATGGCGCCCCAGCATTTT. Translated: CASSSMGTMAPQHF.

This clonotype has at least ten counts. This sequence joins TRBV30 and TRBJ1-1, with D tentatively TRBD1 (6 bases). Trimming stripped 7 bases from V and 5 bases from J, with 23 bases between. The CDR3 totals 15 residues. In germline, CDR1 is GTSNPN, CDR2 SVGIG (reference sequence). Here the CDR3 DNA reads TGTGCCTCAACCGGGACAACCACCGGGGGGACTGAAGCTTTCTTT. Encoded protein: CASTGTTTGGTEAFF.

The table lists this clonotype with many counts. The V and J genes are TRBV7-9 and TRBJ2-7; 7 nucleotides align to TRBD1. Trimming cost V 5 bases and J 2 bases; bases outside gene matches: 6. Germline lookup yields CDR1 SEHNR and CDR2 FQNEAQ (reference sequence). CDR3 size: 14 residues. The CDR3 protein is CASSHPGQTYEQYF. In DNA, the CDR3 is TGTGCCAGCAGCCACCCGGGACAGACCTACGAGCAGTACTTC.

J is TRBJ1-5 and V is TRBV19; D might be TRBD1 (6 bases). The CDR3 is made up of 15 amino acids. Germline V CDR1 and CDR2: LNHDA, SQIVND (reference sequence). The V end lost 3 bases, the J end lost 4 bases, and 13 bases lay between the germline ends. The CDR3 region is CASSMMPQGNQPQHF. In DNA, the CDR3 is TGTGCCAGTAGTATGATGCCCCAGGGGAATCAGCCCCAGCATTTT.

The table lists this clonotype with a count of one. V usage is TRBV11-2 and J usage is TRBJ2-5, with D possibly being TRBD2 (5 bases). Gene TRBJ2-1 matches the end of the DNA better, so the J call may be wrong. Germline CDR1 is SGHAT and CDR2 is FQNNGV. The CDR3 consists of 15 residues. CDR3 loop: CASSSLPAAYNEQFF. The CDR3 DNA follows: TGTGCCAGCAGCTCCCTTCCAGCGGCCTACAATGAGCAGTTCTTC.

This clonotype has a count of ten or more. The CDR3 loop is CASSLFGGGYYEQYF. The CDR3 bases are TGTGCCAGCAGTTTATTTGGGGGCGGTTACTACGAGCAGTACTTC. The chain joins TRBV27 to TRBJ2-7, with a possible D match to TRBD1 (6 bases). Germline V gene sequence: CDR1 MNHEY, CDR2 SMNVEV (reference sequence). This CDR3 contains 15 residues. Trimming shortened V by 1 base and J by 3 bases, and 13 bases separated the two germline ends.

The chain is built from TRBV19 and TRBJ1-1, with D uncertain. This CDR3 spans 11 amino acids. Looked up from germline, CDR1 is LNHDA and CDR2 is SQIVND (reference sequence). Trimming took off 10 bases at V and 5 bases at J, with 11 bases between the two ends. The CDR3 coding sequence is TGTGCCATCCTCCGAGGGACTGAAGCTTTCTTT. Its translation is CAILRGTEAFF.

V gene TRBV27 combines with J gene TRBJ1-4, with TRBD1 matching over 12 bases. The CDR3 sequence is 14 residues long. V lost 6 bases to trimming and J lost 7 bases; unmatched junction nucleotides: 3. Germline V lookup: CDR1 MNHEY, CDR2 SMNVEV (reference sequence). The CDR3 DNA is TGTGCCAGCAGAGGGACAGGGGGCAGTGAAAAACTGTTTTTT. It translates to CASRGTGGSEKLFF.

The rearrangement joins TRBV11-2 to TRBJ2-2; TRBD1 or TRBD2 may be the D gene (5 bases each). Trimming took off 3 bases at V and 0 bases at J, with 14 bases between the two ends. Germline values: CDR1 SGHAT, CDR2 FQNNGV. The CDR3 spans 17 residues. The CDR3 region is CASSLSGGRANTGELFF. In DNA form, the CDR3 reads TGTGCCAGCAGCTTGTCTGGGGGACGGGCGAACACCGGGGAGCTGTTTTTT.

The rearrangement uses TRBV9 and TRBJ1-1; TRBD1 matches 7 bases. From germline, CDR1 is SGDLS and CDR2 YYNGEE. V trimming: 2 bases; J trimming: 0 bases; junction bases outside the gene matches: 4. CDR3 length equals 15 residues. CDR3 coding DNA: TGTGCCAGCAGCGTTTCAGGGGGTATGAACACTGAAGCTTTCTTT. It encodes CASSVSGGMNTEAFF.

This clonotype was counted many times. This sequence joins TRBV11-1 and TRBJ2-3, with TRBD1 matching 7 bases. CDR3 size: 14 residues. From germline, CDR1 is SGHAT and CDR2 FQDESV (reference sequence). After removal of 5 bases from V and 5 bases from J, the junction contained 7 bases not matched to a gene. CDR3 amino acids: CASSVDRVQDTQYF. The CDR3 DNA follows: TGTGCCAGCAGCGTCGACAGGGTACAAGATACGCAGTATTTT.

The sample holds a few counts of this clonotype. This chain links TRBV28 with TRBJ1-1, with D possibly being TRBD1 (5 bases). Between the trimmed V and J ends, which lost 2 bases and 1 base, there was a span of 11 bases. This CDR3 has 15 amino acids. Germline V CDR1 and CDR2: MDHEN, SYDVKM. The CDR3 reads CASSLIWGTNTEAFF. CDR3 nucleotide sequence: TGTGCCAGCAGTTTAATCTGGGGCACGAACACTGAAGCTTTCTTT. The full variable domain, with the rest looked up from reference TRBV28 and TRBJ1-1, is DVKVTQSSRYLVKRTGEKVFLECVQDMDHENMFWYRQDPGLGLRLIYFSYDVKMKEKGDIPEGYSVSREKKERFSLILESASTNQTSMYLCASSLIWGTNTEAFFGQGTRLTVV.

At least ten counts were recorded for this clonotype. The V gene is TRBV11-1, the J gene TRBJ2-2; 9 nucleotides line up with TRBD1. The CDR3 runs 16 residues. Trimming removed 2 bases from V and 5 bases from J; junction bases left unmatched: 6. Germline V gene lookup returns CDR1 SGHAT and CDR2 FQDESV (reference sequence). The CDR3 protein is CASSLSWTGVTGELFF. CDR3 sequence (DNA): TGTGCCAGCAGCTTAAGTTGGACAGGGGTGACCGGGGAGCTGTTTTTT.